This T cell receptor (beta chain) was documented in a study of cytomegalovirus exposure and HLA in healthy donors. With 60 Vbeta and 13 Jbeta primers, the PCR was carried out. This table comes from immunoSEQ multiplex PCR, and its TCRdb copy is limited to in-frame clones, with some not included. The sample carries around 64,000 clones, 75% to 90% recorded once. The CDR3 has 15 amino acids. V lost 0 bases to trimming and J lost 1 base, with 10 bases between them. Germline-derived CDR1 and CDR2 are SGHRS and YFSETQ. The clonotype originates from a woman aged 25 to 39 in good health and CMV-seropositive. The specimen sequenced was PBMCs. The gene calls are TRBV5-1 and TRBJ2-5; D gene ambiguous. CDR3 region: CASSLGRNLQETQYF. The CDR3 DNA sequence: TGCGCCAGCAGCTTGGGGCGGAACCTCCAAGAGACCCAGTACTTC. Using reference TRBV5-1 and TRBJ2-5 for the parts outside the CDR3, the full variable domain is KAGVTQTPRYLIKTRGQQVTLSCSPISGHRSVSWYQQTPGQGLQFLFEYFSETQRNKGNFPGRFSGRQFSNSRSEMNVSTLELGDSALYLCASSLGRNLQETQYFGPGTRLLVL.